One T cell receptor (beta chain) is described in this entry. At the DNA level, this CDR3 is encoded by other sequences in the same sample as well. This record belongs to a study of cytomegalovirus exposure and HLA in healthy donors. Deletions cut 3 bases from V and 1 base from J, with 11 bases between. Germline V gene lookup returns CDR1 MDHEN and CDR2 SYDVKM. The CDR3 runs to 15 residues. The PCR ran on 60 Vbeta and 13 Jbeta primers. The data were produced by immunoSEQ multiplex PCR, yet TCRdb's version contains in-frame clones alone and is incomplete. This table holds over 85,000 clones, about 80% found once.

The rearrangement links TRBV28 to TRBJ2-3; D perhaps matches TRBD1 (5 bases). Sample: PBMCs. The clonotype was recovered from an older woman in good health and CMV-seropositive. The CDR3, as DNA: TGTGCCAGCAGTTTGGGGCAGGGTGGCACAGATACGCAGTATTTT. Its translation is CASSLGQGGTDTQYF.